The 4 T cell receptor beta chains listed next were all sequenced from one sample in a study of shared clonotypes between healthy human individuals. Naive CD8 cells, CD45RO-negative and positively selected for CCR7, excluded terminally differentiated effector memory CD45RA+ cells. The protocol was immunoSEQ multiplex PCR, while the TCRdb copy is restricted to in-frame clones and leaves out a portion. The sample includes roughly 570,000 clones, 95% to 98% seen only once; the top ten take around 0.3%. The sequenced sample consisted of naive CD8+ T cells sorted from blood. Source of these receptors: a man aged 30 to 45 in good health.

The chain joins TRBV9 to TRBJ1-4; TRBD1 aligns across 9 bases. J gave up 7 bases and V 3 bases, and 4 bases lay outside the gene matches. This CDR3 has 14 residues. Germline V gene lookup returns CDR1 SGDLS and CDR2 YYNGEE. This chain's CDR3 is CASSGDRVGEKLFF. The CDR3 DNA sequence: TGTGCCAGCAGCGGGGACAGGGTGGGTGAAAAACTGTTTTTT.

The V and J genes are TRBV23-1 and TRBJ1-5; 9 bases fit TRBD1. TRBV23-1 qualifies as an ORF whose function is uncertain. V gave up 3 bases and J gave up 2 bases; unmatched junction bases: 11. The CDR3 loop spans 18 amino acids. CDR3 residues: CASSQRKTGGSGNQPQHF. CDR3 DNA: TGCGCCAGCAGTCAGCGTAAAACAGGGGGCTCTGGCAATCAGCCCCAGCATTTT.

This chain links TRBV9 with TRBJ2-7; 11 nucleotides align to TRBD2. Germline loops: CDR1 SGDLS, CDR2 YYNGEE. CDR3 length: 16 amino acids. V was clipped by 2 bases and J by 3 bases; unmatched bases: 7. The chain's CDR3 is CASSVSSGRADYEQYF. The CDR3 DNA follows: TGTGCCAGCAGCGTCAGTAGCGGGAGGGCCGACTACGAGCAGTACTTC. Looking up the rest from reference TRBV9 and TRBJ2-7 gives the full variable domain: DSGVTQTPKHLITATGQRVTLRCSPRSGDLSVYWYQQSLDQGLQFLIQYYNGEERAKGNILERFSAQQFPDLHSELNLSSLELGDSALYFCASSVSSGRADYEQYFGPGTRLTVT.

The chain recombines TRBV5-3 with TRBJ1-5; D perhaps matches TRBD1 (5 bases). TRBV5-3 is an ORF, with its function uncertain. The ends were cut back, 2 bases at V and 0 bases at J, with 21 bases in the middle. The CDR3 is 19 residues long. CDR3 amino acids: CARSFYAKSAGGSNQPQHF. The CDR3 DNA is TGTGCCAGAAGCTTTTACGCGAAATCTGCGGGGGGTAGCAATCAGCCCCAGCATTTT.